This T cell receptor (beta chain) was sequenced for a study of shared clonotypes between healthy human individuals (dated by TCRdb to the early 2020s). With respect to the entire study: A few men and a couple of women, aged 18 to 49 years, made up the cohort. To increase sequencing depth and limit assay-specific biases, TCR repertoire library preparation and sequencing were carried out by different laboratories using diverse techniques. For each donor, CD4 naive and CD4 memory were each run on three plates, CD8 naive on two plates, and CD8 memory on one plate. Per donor, leukapheresis produced somewhere between about 0.94 and 10 billion PBMCs. The study deeply sequenced blood TCR repertoires of about 5 healthy adults to estimate repertoire size and the extent of clonotype sharing between individuals. Paper-wide results and their limitations: Larger estimated clonotype richness was generally found for naive subsets than for memory subsets. Incomplete sequencing was indicated by rarefaction of sorted-subset datasets, despite the large sequencing depth. About 4.5% of naive CD4, 3.5% of naive CD8, 2% to 2.5% of memory CD4, and less than 0.45% of memory CD8 clonotypes were shared across several donors. Because the study included only a small number of donors, the genetic and exposure-history diversity represented was limited. Based on pairwise subsampling, the degree of clonotype sharing among donors was expected to be affected by sequencing depth. Clonotypes shared by all four sorted-subset donors showed higher generation probabilities than non-shared clonotypes. Sampling was restricted to blood, and TCR repertoires in tissue are likely to differ from TCR repertoires in blood.

TCR CDR3 regions were amplified from genomic DNA by multiplex PCR using the deep immunoSEQ assay. Extracted genomic DNA from each cell subset was spread evenly across all wells of several immunoSEQ 96-well plates, with each plate serving as a replicate. For sorted subsets, 200 to 250 ng genomic DNA, equal to tens of thousands of T cell genomes, was loaded into each replicate PCR. Purified libraries were measured with a Qubit 3.0 fluorometer, size-checked on a Bioanalyzer 2100, and measured again with the KAPA Library Quantification kit. Each immunoSEQ 96-well plate was sequenced on its own single-read 150-cycle Illumina NextSeq 550 flow cell. The paper's processing steps were these. Because the immunoSEQ output included only junctional sequences and no quality scores, the filtering could not be the same as the filtering used for full-length reads. Sequences were annotated with PyIR, a Python wrapper for IgBLAST v1.9, using IMGT germline references to assign V/J genes and CDR3. Reads were removed for weak V/J assignments (E-value above 1e-6), missing CDR3, stop codons, out-of-frame junctions, or ambiguous translated residues. V3J clonotypes were defined by identical inferred V gene, J gene, and CDR3 amino acid sequence. Percentage overlap between repertoires was computed as shared unique clonotypes divided by the size of the smaller repertoire. RTK rarefaction, the Chao1 estimator, and Recon v2.1 estimates of unobserved clonotypes were used to assess repertoire richness. OLGA was used to compute generation probabilities for all TCRbeta clonotypes that the gDNA method yielded from a handful of donors. This is the immuneACCESS table as TCRdb keeps it, with only in-frame sequences that have V and J called. A part of the clones is gone; compared with another copy, unresolved V genes explain less than half, and the rest is unexplained. V, J and clone size derive from that table, while D and trimming were established from the DNA sequence. The sample data list 2 million or so clones, and 95% of these were observed just once. 0.1% to 0.15% of the sample lies in the top ten.

Donors were healthy HIV-negative adults with no recently reported acute infections or vaccinations. Every donor was a Caucasian adult living in Nashville, Tennessee, USA. CD4+ T cells were enriched through magnetic negative selection, after which naive cells were positively selected on CD45RA and the remaining negative fraction served as the memory subset. Blood was collected by leukapheresis, and PBMCs were isolated by Ficoll-Histopaque density gradient centrifugation and then cryopreserved in liquid nitrogen vapor phase. Purity and quantity of every magnetically sorted T cell population were checked by analytical flow cytometry. Each sorted fraction had its genomic DNA isolated and then quantified by UV absorbance on a Nanodrop 2000c. This clone has a single count. What antigen it recognizes has not been identified. No base-level quality is on record; no much larger clone is a single base apart.

Measured from the cysteine to the phenylalanine, the CDR3 is 16 residues long. The read is trimmed to its CDR3 DNA, 48 bases read in frame from base 1. The germline V gene specifies SGHDT as CDR1 and YYEEEE as CDR2. V and J are trimmed by 0 bases and 4 bases, and the gene matches miss 6 bases of the junction. The material sequenced was naive CD4+ T cells sorted from blood. The cell subset or site label for this specimen denotes: CD45RA+ positively selected. This clonotype was sampled from a man between 18 and 29 years old in good health. The chain is assembled from TRBV5-6 and TRBJ2-2, with 7 junctional bases fitting TRBD1. At the DNA level, the sequence is TGTGCCAGCAGCTTGGGAGACAGGGTGAGCACCGGGGAGCTGTTTTTT. Its amino acids are CASSLGDRVSTGELFF.